These 3 T cell receptor beta chains came from one sample sequenced in a study of vaccination and CD4 T cells after COVID-19. With the Oncomine TCR Beta short-read assay, DNA from cultured CD4+ T cells was sequenced. TCRdb recomputed calls from the PCR reads with MiXCR, one row per CDR3 protein. The sample includes fewer than 12,000 distinct CDR3 sequences, roughly 28% of them seen just once. Their antigens remain unidentified. Documented treatment: approximately nine-day PBMC culture with coronavirus spike peptide pools or control peptides (ViraFEST assay). Sequenced: CD4+ T cells from blood, cultured in vitro. These receptors were taken from a human donor who had recovered from COVID-19.

This clonotype came up a few times. The chain recombines TRBV20-1 with TRBJ1-1; D is uncertain. CDR1 is DFQATT, CDR2 SNEGSKA, per germline (reference sequence). CDR3 size: 11 residues. V shed 3 bases and J shed 4 bases, with 6 bases lying between them. Here the CDR3 DNA reads TGCAGTGCTAGGTTAGGCACTGAAGCTTTCTTT. Translation: CSARLGTEAFF.

This clonotype turned up a few times. The chain recombines TRBV20-1 with TRBJ2-5, with 10 bases lining up with TRBD2. Unmatched junction bases numbered 14, after V lost 5 bases and J lost 5 bases. There are 16 residues in the CDR3. CDR1 DFQATT and CDR2 SNEGSKA come from the germline V gene (reference sequence). The CDR3 nucleotides are TGCAGTGCTCTTCGGAGTAGCGGGGGGCCGAGGGAGACCCAGTACTTC. It translates to CSALRSSGGPRETQYF.

The chain is built from TRBV7-9 and TRBJ1-3, with D hard to call. Trimming shortened V by 2 bases and J by 3 bases, and 8 bases separated the two germline ends. The V gene's germline CDR1 is SEHNR and CDR2 FQNEAQ (reference sequence). The CDR3 is 14 residues long. The CDR3 DNA sequence: TGTGCCAGCAGCTTACGACGTCTTGGAAACACCATATATTTT. Translation gives CASSLRRLGNTIYF.